This TCR beta chain was recorded in a study of cytomegalovirus exposure and HLA in healthy donors. Findings of the study overall: The study put some 160 TCR beta chains on its list as cytomegalovirus-associated.

This CDR3 region has 16 residues. The germline V gene has CDR1 SGHTA and CDR2 FQGNSA. The V and J ends lost 2 bases and 7 bases, in that order; junction bases with no gene match: 11. TCRdb's table, derived via immunoSEQ multiplex PCR, lists solely in-frame clones and lacks some. The data contain about 98,000 clones, about 83% of them seen just once; the ten biggest clones take up roughly 4.3%. Regarding this clone: Antigen unknown.

This receptor was obtained from a woman aged 30 to 39 in good health and CMV-seronegative. Sequenced material: PBMCs. The chain combines TRBV7-2 with TRBJ2-5; the match to TRBD2 covers 9 bases. The CDR3 protein is CASSLHGGGVARTQYF. DNA of the CDR3: TGTGCCAGCAGCTTACATGGCGGGGGGGTGGCGCGGACCCAGTACTTC.